These 2 T cell receptor beta chains came from one sample sequenced in a study of blood T cell repertoires in COVID-19. Some clones are missing from TCRdb's copy, which holds only in-frame ones; the method was immunoSEQ multiplex PCR. The sample carries roughly 84,000 clones, around 80% recorded once. Specimen: peripheral blood. The receptors stem from a woman aged 40 to 50 with active or convalescent COVID-19.

The CDR3 nucleotides read TGTGCCAGCAGCTTCCTATTCGGTCGGCTAGCGGATCCCTACGAGCAGTACTTC. Translating gives CASSFLFGRLADPYEQYF. V is TRBV7-8 and J is TRBJ2-7; TRBD2 matches 7 bases. This CDR3 is built from 18 residues. The germline V gene has CDR1 SGHVS and CDR2 FQNEAQ. V shed 3 bases and J 2 bases; nucleotides not matched to a gene: 16.

V and J are TRBV28 and TRBJ1-2; 9 bases fit TRBD1. With 8 bases clipped from V and 4 bases from J, the junction kept 8 bases outside the gene matches. The CDR3 extends over 14 amino acids. The germline CDR1 and CDR2 sequences are MDHEN and SYDVKM. CDR3 bases: TGTGCCAGCGACAAGGGACAGGGCGCCTATGGCTACACCTTC. Its protein product is CASDKGQGAYGYTF.